A selection of T cell receptor beta chains follows, all from one sample in a study of blood T cell repertoires in COVID-19. Repertoires were generated with immunoSEQ multiplex PCR, while TCRdb's copy carries only in-frame clones and drops some. Seen here are some 140,000 clones, roughly 72% observed once, and the top ten hold about 10%. The specimen was peripheral blood. These receptors were collected from a human donor in a cohort sampled during active COVID-19. The conserved cysteine and the conserved F or W are not part of the CDR3 here. The D gene is left open where the match is weak.

TRBV27 | TRBD2 | ASRSGGTYNEQF
TRBV5-1 | TRBD2 | ASSELAGGRPEQF
TRBV5-1 | TRBD1 | ASSFTGTGGYEQY
TRBV5-1 | - | ASSLAYGGADTQY
TRBV11-2 | - | ASSFDRSSYEQY
TRBV2 | TRBD2 | ASSEWGAGGNTGELF
TRBV28 | - | ASSLGTSKVAQH
TRBV2 | TRBD1 | ASSRDRGLGGYT
TRBV7-7 | - | ASSPAGQVQF
TRBV7-8 | TRBD1 | ASSLGQGTSPLH
TRBV7-9 | - | ASSLLAGEAF
TRBV29-1 | TRBD1 | SVGGDRGPVETQY
TRBV29-1 | - | SVARDWDTQY